A selection of T cell receptor beta chains follows, all from one sample in a study of T cells after yellow fever vaccination. TCRdb reprocessed the 5' RACE reads via MiXCR and lists one record per CDR3 protein. The table shows fewer than 350,000 distinct CDR3 sequences, with about 4.5% occurring only once. The source was PBMCs, collected 15 days after the yellow fever booster vaccination. These receptors originate from a young man who received the YFV17D yellow fever vaccine. The CDR3 runs from the conserved cysteine through the conserved F or W. Each record gives: J gene, D gene, clone size, V gene, CDR3 protein, CDR3 DNA. D genes are given only for firm matches. Some rows mark clone size as missing; the rest say once, few, many or name a class of expanded clone.

j_gene: TRBJ1-1; d_gene: -; abundance: few; v_gene: TRBV7-9; CDR3aa: CASSLLLDSEAFF; CDR3nt: TGTGCCAGCAGCCTTCTATTAGACAGTGAAGCTTTCTTT
j_gene: TRBJ2-3; d_gene: TRBD1; abundance: -; v_gene: TRBV6-1; CDR3aa: CASTGARGPTDTQYF; CDR3nt: TGTGCCAGCACGGGGGCCAGGGGGCCTACAGATACGCAGTATTTT
j_gene: TRBJ2-3; d_gene: -; abundance: few; v_gene: TRBV4-1; CDR3aa: CASSQDSAKVPDTQYF; CDR3nt: TGCGCCAGCAGCCAAGATTCTGCCAAGGTCCCAGATACGCAGTATTTT
j_gene: TRBJ2-5; d_gene: -; abundance: few; v_gene: TRBV7-9; CDR3aa: CASSLGIGDGTQYF; CDR3nt: TGTGCCAGCAGCTTAGGGATCGGGGATGGGACCCAGTACTTC
j_gene: TRBJ1-1; d_gene: -; abundance: few; v_gene: TRBV7-2; CDR3aa: CASSFQAGTNEAFF; CDR3nt: TGTGCCAGCAGCTTTCAGGCAGGGACTAATGAAGCTTTCTTT
j_gene: TRBJ2-1; d_gene: TRBD1; abundance: -; v_gene: TRBV29-1; CDR3aa: CSAADRDPNEQFF; CDR3nt: TGCAGCGCCGCCGACAGGGACCCCAATGAGCAGTTCTTC
j_gene: TRBJ1-1; d_gene: -; abundance: many; v_gene: TRBV6-6; CDR3aa: CASRVGEAFF; CDR3nt: TGTGCCAGCAGAGTAGGTGAAGCTTTCTTT
j_gene: TRBJ1-1; d_gene: -; abundance: -; v_gene: TRBV18; CDR3aa: CASSPPLVRNTEAFF; CDR3nt: TGTGCCAGCTCACCCCCTCTGGTCAGAAACACTGAAGCTTTCTTT
j_gene: TRBJ1-6; d_gene: -; abundance: many; v_gene: TRBV9; CDR3aa: CASSVDPQPGLLHF; CDR3nt: TGTGCCAGCAGCGTAGATCCCCAACCGGGCCTGCTCCACTTT
j_gene: TRBJ2-2; d_gene: -; abundance: many; v_gene: TRBV24-1; CDR3aa: CATSDGGNTGELFF; CDR3nt: TGTGCCACCAGTGACGGGGGAAACACCGGGGAGCTGTTTTTT
j_gene: TRBJ1-1; d_gene: TRBD1; abundance: many; v_gene: TRBV7-9; CDR3aa: CASSLAEGASEAFF; CDR3nt: TGTGCCAGCAGCTTAGCCGAGGGGGCGAGTGAAGCTTTCTTT
j_gene: TRBJ2-1; d_gene: -; abundance: many; v_gene: TRBV4-3; CDR3aa: CASSQRATGNEQFF; CDR3nt: TGCGCCAGCAGCCAACGTGCTACCGGGAATGAGCAGTTCTTC
j_gene: TRBJ2-1; d_gene: TRBD1; abundance: -; v_gene: TRBV19; CDR3aa: CASSMGDQGALVF; CDR3nt: TGTGCCAGTAGTATGGGGGACCAGGGGGCCCTCGTCTTC
j_gene: TRBJ1-5; d_gene: -; abundance: -; v_gene: TRBV30; CDR3aa: CAWSIRGNQPQHF; CDR3nt: TGTGCCTGGAGTATCAGGGGCAATCAGCCCCAGCATTTT
j_gene: TRBJ2-1; d_gene: TRBD2; abundance: -; v_gene: TRBV15; CDR3aa: CATSRGRGANSYNEQFF; CDR3nt: TGTGCCACCAGCAGGGGGCGGGGGGCCAACTCCTACAATGAGCAGTTCTTC
j_gene: TRBJ2-5; d_gene: TRBD1; abundance: -; v_gene: TRBV7-9; CDR3aa: CASSLYSYRGETQYF; CDR3nt: TGTGCCAGCAGCTTATATTCTTACAGGGGAGAGACCCAGTACTTC
j_gene: TRBJ2-7; d_gene: -; abundance: -; v_gene: TRBV6-1; CDR3aa: CASSSFGGWDEQYF; CDR3nt: TGTGCCAGCTCCAGCTTTGGGGGCTGGGACGAGCAGTACTTC
j_gene: TRBJ2-1; d_gene: -; abundance: few; v_gene: TRBV12-3/TRBV12-4; CDR3aa: CASSQGGRVEQFF; CDR3nt: TGTGCCAGCAGTCAGGGGGGGCGCGTTGAGCAGTTCTTC
j_gene: TRBJ2-2; d_gene: TRBD1; abundance: many; v_gene: TRBV4-2; CDR3aa: CASSQEQQGWTGELFF; CDR3nt: TGTGCCAGCAGCCAAGAACAACAGGGGTGGACCGGGGAGCTGTTTTTT
j_gene: TRBJ1-6; d_gene: -; abundance: many; v_gene: TRBV5-1; CDR3aa: CASSLEGQRNSPLHF; CDR3nt: TGCGCCAGCAGCTTGGAGGGACAACGTAATTCACCCCTCCACTTT
j_gene: TRBJ1-5; d_gene: -; abundance: many; v_gene: TRBV19; CDR3aa: CASSTQGSGQPQHF; CDR3nt: TGTGCCAGTAGTACGCAGGGCTCCGGACAGCCCCAGCATTTT
j_gene: TRBJ2-7; d_gene: -; abundance: many; v_gene: TRBV12-3/TRBV12-4; CDR3aa: CASSLGQDLYEQYF; CDR3nt: TGTGCCAGCAGTTTGGGGCAGGACTTATACGAGCAGTACTTC
j_gene: TRBJ2-1; d_gene: TRBD1; abundance: many; v_gene: TRBV14; CDR3aa: CASSRQGNEQFF; CDR3nt: TGTGCCAGCAGTCGACAGGGGAATGAGCAGTTCTTC
j_gene: TRBJ1-4; d_gene: -; abundance: few; v_gene: TRBV12-3/TRBV12-4; CDR3aa: CASSLNLKDEKLFF; CDR3nt: TGTGCCAGCAGTTTAAATCTAAAGGATGAAAAACTGTTTTTT
j_gene: TRBJ2-7; d_gene: TRBD2; abundance: few; v_gene: TRBV12-3/TRBV12-4; CDR3aa: CASSLVVASGGPFYEQYF; CDR3nt: TGTGCCAGCAGTTTAGTGGTCGCTAGCGGGGGCCCCTTCTACGAGCAGTACTTC
j_gene: TRBJ2-5; d_gene: -; abundance: few; v_gene: TRBV7-2; CDR3aa: CASSPAGPYQETQYF; CDR3nt: TGTGCCAGCAGCCCAGCGGGTCCTTACCAAGAGACCCAGTACTTC
j_gene: TRBJ1-2; d_gene: -; abundance: many; v_gene: TRBV27; CDR3aa: CASSSTANYGYTF; CDR3nt: TGTGCCAGCAGTTCAACAGCTAACTATGGCTACACCTTC
j_gene: TRBJ2-7; d_gene: -; abundance: many; v_gene: TRBV21-1; CDR3aa: CASSLGGLAGSSYEQYF; CDR3nt: TGTGCCAGCAGCTTGGGGGGACTAGCGGGGAGCTCCTACGAGCAGTACTTC
j_gene: TRBJ1-5; d_gene: -; abundance: -; v_gene: TRBV7-2; CDR3aa: CASSAQGSNQPQHF; CDR3nt: TGTGCCAGCAGCGCTCAGGGTAGCAATCAGCCCCAGCATTTT
j_gene: TRBJ2-1; d_gene: -; abundance: -; v_gene: TRBV20-1; CDR3aa: CSARGRRGPGDEQFF; CDR3nt: TGCAGTGCTAGAGGTAGGCGGGGTCCGGGGGATGAGCAGTTCTTC
j_gene: TRBJ2-7; d_gene: -; abundance: few; v_gene: TRBV12-3/TRBV12-4; CDR3aa: CASRPAGHPYEQYF; CDR3nt: TGTGCCAGCAGACCTGCCGGACACCCTTACGAGCAGTACTTC
j_gene: TRBJ1-1; d_gene: -; abundance: many; v_gene: TRBV11-2; CDR3aa: CASSQTVDTEAFF; CDR3nt: TGTGCCAGCAGCCAGACCGTAGACACTGAAGCTTTCTTT
j_gene: TRBJ1-2; d_gene: TRBD1; abundance: many; v_gene: TRBV11-2; CDR3aa: CASSSAVRGDYGYTF; CDR3nt: TGTGCCAGCAGCTCCGCAGTCAGGGGGGACTATGGCTACACCTTC
j_gene: TRBJ1-1; d_gene: TRBD1; abundance: few; v_gene: TRBV13; CDR3aa: CASRRVRTGQGEAFF; CDR3nt: TGTGCCAGCCGCCGGGTTCGGACAGGGCAGGGTGAAGCTTTCTTT
j_gene: TRBJ2-3; d_gene: TRBD2; abundance: few; v_gene: TRBV20-1; CDR3aa: CSARVASGGSDTQYF; CDR3nt: TGCAGTGCTAGAGTGGCTAGCGGGGGGTCAGATACGCAGTATTTT